The next 12 T cell receptor beta chains were all read from a single sample in a study of T cell changes during pregnancy in multiple sclerosis. The protocol was immunoSEQ multiplex PCR, while the TCRdb copy is restricted to in-frame clones and leaves out a portion. The table lists about 50,000 clones, 80% to 95% of them singletons. The sample consisted of CD4+ T cells from peripheral blood mononuclear cells, taken in the second trimester of pregnancy. These receptors were obtained from a female donor with multiple sclerosis, enrolled in a pregnancy study.

The chain uses TRBV5-1 and TRBJ1-2, with unresolved D. There are 14 residues in the CDR3. Deletions cut 1 base from V and 0 bases from J, with 7 bases between. The germline V gene encodes CDR1 SGHRS and CDR2 YFSETQ. CDR3 DNA: TGCGCCAGCAGCTTGCCGCGAACTAACTATGGCTACACCTTC. Its translation is CASSLPRTNYGYTF.

This clone was counted a single time. Relative to the germline gene, one junction end is altered; a read error may explain this. This chain joins TRBV6-5 and TRBJ1-1; D unresolved. Per the germline V gene, CDR1 is MNHEY and CDR2 is SVGAGI. CDR3 length: 11 amino acids. CDR3 amino acids: CASSDSPLGLF. CDR3 DNA sequence: TGTGCCAGCAGTGATTCTCCACTTGGTCTCTTT.

This chain joins TRBV25-1 and TRBJ2-5, with 9 bases lining up with TRBD1. V shed 4 bases, J shed 2 bases, and the junction held 11 bases outside the gene matches. CDR3 length: 17 residues. Germline lookup yields CDR1 MGHDK and CDR2 SYGVNS. DNA for the CDR3: TGTGCCAGCAGTGTCCGACAGGGGGGAATAGGACAAGAGACCCAGTACTTC. Its translation: CASSVRQGGIGQETQYF.

This sequence joins TRBV19 and TRBJ1-4; weak D call: TRBD1 (5 bases). The CDR3 totals 16 residues. Trimming took off 3 bases at V and 0 bases at J, with 11 bases between the two ends. Germline-derived CDR1 and CDR2 are LNHDA and SQIVND (reference sequence). The CDR3 DNA is TGTGCCAGTAGTATCATCACGGGGGCAACTAATGAAAAACTGTTTTTT. This translates into CASSIITGATNEKLFF.

The V call is TRBV7-9, the J call TRBJ2-3; the D gene is possibly TRBD2 (6 bases). With 0 bases removed from V and 2 bases from J, the gap between germline ends came to 9 bases. The germline gives CDR1 SEHNR, CDR2 FQNEAQ (reference sequence). The CDR3 runs 15 residues. CDR3 sequence reads: CASSLAGGTTDTQYF. In nucleotides, the CDR3 is TGTGCCAGCAGCTTAGCGGGGGGTACCACAGATACGCAGTATTTT.

The chain links TRBV29-1 to TRBJ1-2, with no clear D. The germline CDR1 and CDR2 sequences are SQVTM and ANQGSEA. The V end lost 0 bases, the J end lost 6 bases, and 14 bases lay between the germline ends. The CDR3 is 14 amino acids. CDR3: CSVEDQGSLDGYTF. CDR3 DNA: TGCAGCGTTGAAGATCAAGGGAGCCTCGATGGCTACACCTTC.

The chain employs TRBV7-2 and TRBJ1-3; TRBD1 matches at 9 bases. The CDR3 runs to 18 residues. V was pared by 4 bases and J by 0 bases, with 10 bases of the junction left unmatched. Germline CDR1 reads SGHTA; CDR2 reads FQGNSA. The CDR3 protein is CASSSMTGGSFSGNTIYF. CDR3 DNA sequence: TGTGCCAGCAGCTCGATGACAGGGGGTTCCTTCTCTGGAAACACCATATATTTT.

This clone was counted between two and nine times. The genes are TRBV6-6 and TRBJ2-7; D gene ambiguous. V gave up 0 bases and J gave up 7 bases, with 13 bases separating them. Germline V gene lookup returns CDR1 MNHNY and CDR2 SVGAGI (reference sequence). This CDR3 is 14 amino acids long. The CDR3 spells CASSYSRVYREQYF. In DNA form, the CDR3 reads TGTGCCAGCAGTTACTCTCGGGTCTACCGGGAGCAGTACTTC.

This chain joins TRBV6-6 and TRBJ1-2; D is unresolved. The germline gives CDR1 MNHNY, CDR2 SVGAGI (reference sequence). The CDR3 is 13 amino acids. V was clipped by 6 bases and J by 3 bases, with 11 bases between them. The CDR3 DNA follows: TGTGCCAGCAGCAGCGACGCATACTATGGCTACACCTTC. Protein sequence: CASSSDAYYGYTF.

The rearrangement uses TRBV5-1 and TRBJ1-1; no clear D gene. Germline-derived CDR1 and CDR2 are SGHRS and YFSETQ. The CDR3 loop spans 16 amino acids. The V end was cut by 4 bases, the J end by 5 bases, with 21 bases between. The CDR3 reads CASSPMRVGSGTEAFF. In DNA, the CDR3 is TGCGCCAGCAGCCCAATGAGGGTAGGAAGTGGGACTGAAGCTTTCTTT.

This chain's CDR3 is CASSEASTATNEKLFF. The CDR3 DNA follows: TGTGCCAGCAGTGAAGCGAGCACAGCAACTAATGAAAAACTGTTTTTT. This chain uses TRBV2 with TRBJ1-4; D is unclear. The CDR3 covers 16 residues. The germline CDR1 and CDR2 sequences are SNHLY and FYNNEI. Trimming removed 0 bases from V and 0 bases from J, with 8 bases in between.

This clone has a single count. The chain links TRBV11-3 to TRBJ2-1; 7 bases are a match to TRBD2. The J segment lost 0 bases and the V segment lost 5 bases, leaving 10 bases of the junction unmatched. Germline V gene sequence: CDR1 SGHNT, CDR2 YENEEA. The CDR3 has 17 residues. The DNA of the CDR3 is TGTGCCAGCAGCCAGGGCACTAGCGCGTACTCCTACAATGAGCAGTTCTTC. This codes for CASSQGTSAYSYNEQFF.